A single sample gave rise to the 30 T cell receptor beta chains below, sequenced in a study of beta chain features in type 1 diabetes (dated by TCRdb to 2016 to 2019). Study-level results and caveats: In all four CD4+ subsets, TCRB CDR3 length was moderately but significantly shorter in type 1 diabetes patients.

These receptors lack a known antigen. Library creation used the immunoSEQ multiplex PCR assay. The entire amount of isolated RNA was reverse transcribed using the High Capacity cDNA Reverse Transcription Kit, so the sequenced TCRB transcripts were expressed ones. TCRdb took this table from immuneACCESS and kept in-frame rearrangements with V and J called. Such tables lack part of the clones; where checked against another copy, unresolved V genes explain under half of the gap, and the rest is unexplained. This sample holds more than 300,000 clones; approximately 9.7% were observed only once. The ten largest clones represent 0.95% to 1.1% of the sample. The sequenced sample consisted of central memory CD4+ T cells from blood. The receptors shown here come from a man under 40 with type 1 diabetes.

This clone was seen only a few times. The chain couples TRBV5-6 to TRBJ2-7; 8 bases align to TRBD1. The trim removed 4 bases at V and 3 bases at J, leaving 6 bases unmatched. The CDR3 is 14 residues long. The germline V gene encodes CDR1 SGHDT and CDR2 YYEEEE. As DNA, the CDR3 is TGTGCCAGCAGCCTCCGGGACAGGTTCTACGAGCAGTACTTC. Its protein is CASSLRDRFYEQYF.

This clone has only a few counts. The V call is TRBV7-9, the J call TRBJ2-4; no definite D call. The V end was cut by 5 bases, the J end by 1 base, with 6 bases between. CDR1 is SEHNR and CDR2 is FQNEAQ in the germline V gene (reference sequence). The CDR3 extends over 13 amino acids. The CDR3: CASSHEAKNIQYF. DNA for the CDR3: TGTGCCAGCAGCCACGAGGCCAAAAACATTCAGTACTTC.

This chain uses TRBV7-9 with TRBJ2-3, with 12 nucleotides matching TRBD1. V gave up 3 bases and J gave up 3 bases; unmatched junction bases: 4. The CDR3 spans 16 residues. Germline-derived CDR1 and CDR2 are SEHNR and FQNEAQ (reference sequence). DNA of the CDR3: TGTGCCAGCAGCTTTGGGACAGGGGGCGGAACAGATACGCAGTATTTT. It encodes CASSFGTGGGTDTQYF.

This clone was counted only a few times. This sample also contains other DNA sequences that code for the same CDR3. The chain couples TRBV13 to TRBJ2-7, with 11 bases aligning to TRBD1. With V trimmed by 4 bases and J by 0 bases, 2 bases remained unmatched. The CDR3 totals 15 residues. CDR1 and CDR2 (germline): PRHDT, FYEKMQ (reference sequence). The CDR3 loop reads CASSSGTGGSYEQYF. The CDR3 nucleotides are TGTGCCAGCAGCTCGGGGACAGGGGGCTCCTACGAGCAGTACTTC.

This clone has just a few counts. The chain is built from TRBV15 and TRBJ2-1, with D possibly being TRBD2 (6 bases). Germline loops: CDR1 LNHNV, CDR2 YYDKDF (reference sequence). This CDR3 comprises 12 residues. V gave up 7 bases and J gave up 5 bases, with 9 bases separating them. CDR3 region: CATNQRDNEQFF. Here the CDR3 DNA reads TGTGCCACCAACCAGCGGGACAATGAGCAGTTCTTC.

The chain combines TRBV19 with TRBJ2-1; no clear D gene. CDR3 size: 14 residues. CDR1 and CDR2 (germline): LNHDA, SQIVND (reference sequence). The V gene lost 7 bases and the J gene lost 0 bases, with 10 bases spanning the gap. The CDR3 is CASKPQSSYNEQFF. Here the CDR3 DNA reads TGTGCCAGTAAGCCCCAGAGCTCCTACAATGAGCAGTTCTTC.

The table lists this clone with a few counts. The chain combines TRBV19 with TRBJ2-6, with D perhaps TRBD1 or TRBD2 (5 bases each). This CDR3 has 17 residues. The ends were cut back, 5 bases at V and 2 bases at J, with 16 bases in the middle. In germline, CDR1 is LNHDA, CDR2 SQIVND (reference sequence). The DNA of the CDR3 is TGTGCCAGTAGTCCCACGGACGGGGCCGCTGGGGCCAACGTCCTGACTTTC. Protein product: CASSPTDGAAGANVLTF.

This clone was picked up a small number of times. The chain combines TRBV7-2 with TRBJ1-2; D gene ambiguous. The CDR3 has 13 residues. Germline loops: CDR1 SGHTA, CDR2 FQGNSA. The V end lost 5 bases, the J end lost 3 bases, and 10 bases lay between the germline ends. The CDR3 loop is CASSTGDDYGYTF. The CDR3 bases are TGTGCCAGCAGCACCGGGGATGACTATGGCTACACCTTC.

The chain combines TRBV7-2 with TRBJ2-2, with D possibly called TRBD1 or TRBD2 (6 bases each). The germline V gene encodes CDR1 SGHTA and CDR2 FQGNSA. Between the trimmed V and J ends, which lost 7 bases and 1 base, there was a span of 10 bases. The CDR3 has 14 amino acids. This chain's CDR3 is CASTGARNTGELFF. In DNA form, the CDR3 reads TGTGCCAGCACGGGGGCTAGGAACACCGGGGAGCTGTTTTTT.

This clone occurred a few times. The genes are TRBV4-1 and TRBJ1-2, with a tentative D call TRBD1 (6 bases). Germline CDR1 is MGHRA and CDR2 is YSYEKL. V was trimmed by 0 bases and J by 8 bases, leaving 19 bases between them. The CDR3 sequence is 16 residues long. The CDR3 is CASSQDRGGFMGGYTF. The CDR3, as DNA: TGCGCCAGCAGCCAAGATAGGGGGGGATTTATGGGCGGCTACACCTTC.

The gene calls are TRBV15 and TRBJ2-3; possibly TRBD2 for D (5 bases). V was trimmed by 0 bases and J by 0 bases, leaving 10 bases between them. The CDR3 covers 16 residues. Germline V gene data show CDR1 as LNHNV and CDR2 as YYDKDF (reference sequence). The CDR3 here is CATSRDQPGSTDTQYF. Written as DNA, the CDR3 is TGTGCCACCAGCAGAGATCAGCCGGGAAGCACAGATACGCAGTATTTT.

This clone was recorded a few times. V gene TRBV18 combines with J gene TRBJ1-1, with 8 bases that match TRBD1. V lost 3 bases to trimming and J lost 4 bases; unmatched junction nucleotides: 13. CDR3 size: 17 residues. Germline values: CDR1 KGHSH, CDR2 LQKENI. CDR3 sequence (DNA): TGTGCCAGCTCACCTGGACAGGGAGGGGGCATTGGCACTGAAGCTTTCTTT. It yields the protein CASSPGQGGGIGTEAFF.

This clone was counted a few times. The gene calls are TRBV5-6 and TRBJ1-2, with D possibly TRBD1 on 6 matching bases. The CDR3 consists of 14 residues. Germline V gives CDR1 SGHDT, CDR2 YYEEEE. V was trimmed by 0 bases and J by 3 bases, leaving 9 bases between them. The CDR3 sequence is CASSLGTVDYGYTF. The CDR3, as DNA: TGTGCCAGCAGCTTGGGGACAGTGGACTATGGCTACACCTTC. Together with reference TRBV5-6 and TRBJ1-2, the CDR3 gives the full variable domain: DAGVTQSPTHLIKTRGQQVTLRCSPKSGHDTVSWYQQALGQGPQFIFQYYEEEERQRGNFPDRFSGHQFPNYSSELNVNALLLGDSALYLCASSLGTVDYGYTFGSGTRLTVV.

This chain connects TRBV29-1 to TRBJ2-3, with D perhaps matching TRBD1 or TRBD2 (5 bases each). The CDR3 has 12 amino acids. V was clipped by 8 bases and J by 6 bases, with 15 bases between them. Germline V lookup: CDR1 SQVTM, CDR2 ANQGSEA. The chain's CDR3 is CSSRFRDDTQYF. The CDR3, as DNA: TGCAGCTCGAGATTCAGGGACGATACGCAGTATTTT.

This clone occurred a few times. J is TRBJ1-1 and V is TRBV29-1; possibly TRBD1 for D (5 bases). This CDR3 contains 13 residues. Germline-derived CDR1 and CDR2 are SQVTM and ANQGSEA. V lost 7 bases, J lost 2 bases, and 14 bases lay in between. The CDR3 DNA sequence: TGCAGCGCCACAGGACACTTCAACACTGAAGCTTTCTTT. This encodes CSATGHFNTEAFF.

There are a few counts of this clone. The CDR3 bases are TGTGCCAGCAGCGGTGTCCTACAGGGGTTAACAGATACGCAGTATTTT. Protein sequence: CASSGVLQGLTDTQYF. The gene calls are TRBV7-2 and TRBJ2-3; 7 positions agree with TRBD1. The CDR3 runs 16 residues. V was clipped by 5 bases and J by 3 bases; unmatched bases: 11. In germline, CDR1 is SGHTA, CDR2 FQGNSA.

Details on this clone: A read error may produce the germline difference seen at one junction end. V usage is TRBV6-6 and J usage is TRBJ1-2; TRBD1 aligns across 9 bases. CDR1 and CDR2 from the germline V gene are MNHNY and SVGAGI (reference sequence). There are 14 residues in the CDR3. The CDR3: CAISVWDRVEGYTF. The DNA of the CDR3 is TGTGCCATCAGTGTCTGGGACAGGGTTGAAGGCTACACCTTC.

The rearrangement uses TRBV27 and TRBJ1-1, with 7 bases fitting TRBD1. V trimming: 5 bases; J trimming: 5 bases; junction bases outside the gene matches: 5. The CDR3 has 13 residues. The germline V gene has CDR1 MNHEY and CDR2 SMNVEV (reference sequence). The CDR3 DNA sequence: TGTGCCAGCAGTATCACAGGGGAGACTGAAGCTTTCTTT. It is translated as CASSITGETEAFF.

This chain uses TRBV6-1 with TRBJ2-2; no clear D. Germline V gives CDR1 MNHNS, CDR2 SASEGT. The germline V and J ends were trimmed by 4 bases and 3 bases, with 6 bases remaining between them. The CDR3 sequence is 13 residues long. The CDR3 loop reads CASSVSDTGELFF. The CDR3 DNA follows: TGTGCCAGCAGTGTCTCCGACACCGGGGAGCTGTTTTTT.

The rearrangement links TRBV30 to TRBJ2-4; TRBD2 agrees at 15 bases. The CDR3 loop spans 16 amino acids. Germline CDR1 reads GTSNPN; CDR2 reads SVGIG (reference sequence). V dropped 5 bases and J dropped 4; count of bases not matched to a gene: 6. The CDR3 loop reads CAWALGTSGGKNIQYF. DNA for the CDR3: TGTGCCTGGGCCCTCGGGACTAGCGGGGGGAAAAACATTCAGTACTTC.

This clone was counted only a few times. The V call is TRBV4-1, the J call TRBJ2-1, with TRBD2 identical over 10 bases. The V gene end was trimmed by 0 bases and the J gene end by 8 bases; junction bases not matched to a gene: 10. CDR3 size: 17 residues. Germline V gene data show CDR1 as MGHRA and CDR2 as YSYEKL. The CDR3 loop is CASSQDRASGGNHEQFF. Written as DNA, the CDR3 is TGCGCCAGCAGCCAAGATCGGGCTAGCGGGGGAAACCATGAGCAGTTCTTC.

There are many counts of this clone. This chain joins TRBV7-8 and TRBJ2-3, with 13 positions matching TRBD2. Germline V gives CDR1 SGHVS, CDR2 FQNEAQ. The trim removed 4 bases at V and 4 bases at J, leaving 5 bases unmatched. The CDR3 totals 16 residues. The CDR3 DNA reads TGTGCCAGCAGCTCTTCACTAGCGGGGGGGCCAGATACGCAGTATTTT. This sequence encodes CASSSSLAGGPDTQYF.

This rearrangement joins TRBV6-1 to TRBJ2-5; TRBD1 matches 10 bases. The V gene end was trimmed by 4 bases and the J gene end by 5 bases; junction bases not matched to a gene: 1. The CDR3 runs to 13 residues. Germline-derived CDR1 and CDR2 are MNHNS and SASEGT. The CDR3 loop reads CASSGTGGETQYF. CDR3 bases: TGTGCCAGCAGTGGGACAGGGGGTGAGACCCAGTACTTC.

The chain links TRBV28 to TRBJ1-4; no definite D call. The V gene lost 7 bases and the J gene lost 7 bases, with 16 bases spanning the gap. The CDR3 totals 14 residues. The germline CDR1 and CDR2 sequences are MDHEN and SYDVKM. DNA of the CDR3: TGTGCCAGCACCTCGCCGGACGTCATTGAAAAACTGTTTTTT. Translation: CASTSPDVIEKLFF.

This clone was counted only a few times. V is TRBV5-4 and J is TRBJ1-2; TRBD1 agrees at 12 bases. The germline V gene encodes CDR1 SGHNT and CDR2 YYREEE (reference sequence). The CDR3 sequence is 15 residues long. J was trimmed by 2 bases and V by 4 bases; bases with no gene match: 3. Here the CDR3 reads CASSMGQGANYGYTF. Written as DNA, the CDR3 is TGTGCCAGCAGCATGGGACAGGGGGCGAACTATGGCTACACCTTC.

There are a few counts of this clone. The chain has TRBV4-3 and TRBJ1-2; D is perhaps TRBD1 (6 bases). CDR3 length equals 16 residues. Germline V gene data show CDR1 as LGHNA and CDR2 as YSLEER. Between the trimmed V and J ends, which lost 1 base and 0 bases, there was a span of 12 bases. Here the CDR3 reads CASSQAGTHANYGYTF. Here the CDR3 DNA reads TGCGCCAGCAGCCAAGCCGGGACACATGCTAACTATGGCTACACCTTC.

This clone occurred a few times. This rearrangement joins TRBV30 to TRBJ1-2, with a possible D match to TRBD1 (6 bases). Per the germline V gene, CDR1 is GTSNPN and CDR2 is SVGIG (reference sequence). The CDR3 covers 14 residues. Trimming cost V 7 bases and J 0 bases, with 15 bases left between them. CDR3 in DNA: TGTGCCTTCCGACCGACAGGAGCTAACTATGGCTACACCTTC. Amino acids: CAFRPTGANYGYTF.

The V gene is TRBV5-1, the J gene TRBJ2-3; 8 bases are shared with TRBD2. The CDR3 is 16 amino acids. CDR1 is SGHRS and CDR2 is YFSETQ in the germline V gene. Trimming at V came to 2 bases and at J to 5 bases, leaving 10 bases not matched to a gene. The CDR3 nucleotides read TGCGCCAGCAGCTTCCAGTCGACTAGCGCTGGAGATACGCAGTATTTT. Translating it yields CASSFQSTSAGDTQYF.

This clone has only a few counts. The chain recombines TRBV10-3 with TRBJ1-2, with D unclear. The V end lost 2 bases, the J end lost 4 bases, and 17 bases lay between the germline ends. CDR3 size: 16 residues. Germline CDR1 ENHRY, CDR2 SYGVKD. The CDR3 reads CAISEVEDTPLYGYTF. The CDR3 DNA reads TGTGCCATCAGTGAGGTTGAAGACACCCCCCTCTATGGCTACACCTTC.

This clone was seen more than once but under ten times. This rearrangement joins TRBV7-2 to TRBJ1-6; perhaps TRBD1 as D (5 bases). The V gene's germline CDR1 is SGHTA and CDR2 FQGNSA. V gave up 0 bases and J gave up 13 bases, with 13 bases separating them. The CDR3 contains 14 residues. The CDR3 loop is CASSLAGNRGPLHF. The CDR3 nucleotides are TGTGCCAGCAGCTTAGCGGGGAACCGGGGCCCCCTCCACTTT.